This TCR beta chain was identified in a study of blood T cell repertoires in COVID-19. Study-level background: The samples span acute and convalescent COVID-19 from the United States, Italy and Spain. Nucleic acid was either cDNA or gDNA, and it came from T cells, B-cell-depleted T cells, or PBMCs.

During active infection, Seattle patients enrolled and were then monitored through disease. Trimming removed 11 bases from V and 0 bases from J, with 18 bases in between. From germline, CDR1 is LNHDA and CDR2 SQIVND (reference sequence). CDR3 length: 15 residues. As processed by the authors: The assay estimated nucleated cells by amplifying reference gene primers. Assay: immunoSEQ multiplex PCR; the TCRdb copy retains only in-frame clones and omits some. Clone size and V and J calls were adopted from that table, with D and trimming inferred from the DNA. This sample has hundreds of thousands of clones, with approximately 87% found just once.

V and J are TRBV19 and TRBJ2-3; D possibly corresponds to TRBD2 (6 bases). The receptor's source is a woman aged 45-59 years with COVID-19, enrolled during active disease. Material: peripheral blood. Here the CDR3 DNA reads TGTGCCCGTTCCGCGGGGATCACTAGCACAGATACGCAGTATTTT. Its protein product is CARSAGITSTDTQYF.